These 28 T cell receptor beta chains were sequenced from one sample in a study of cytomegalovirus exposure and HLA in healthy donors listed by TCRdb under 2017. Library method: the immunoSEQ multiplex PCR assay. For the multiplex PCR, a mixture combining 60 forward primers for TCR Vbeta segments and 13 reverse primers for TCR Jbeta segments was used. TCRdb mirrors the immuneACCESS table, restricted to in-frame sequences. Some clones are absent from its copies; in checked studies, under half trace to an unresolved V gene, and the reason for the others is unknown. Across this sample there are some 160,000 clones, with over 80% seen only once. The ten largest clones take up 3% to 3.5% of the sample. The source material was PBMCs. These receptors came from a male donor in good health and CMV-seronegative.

The DNA of the CDR3 is TGTGCCAGCAGCTCCTACGGCGGTATAGCTGGGGCCAACGTCCTGACTTTC. This translates into CASSSYGGIAGANVLTF. This chain uses TRBV11-1 with TRBJ2-6; D uncertain. The CDR3 totals 17 residues. The V gene lost 4 bases and the J gene lost 2 bases, with 15 bases spanning the gap. Germline lookup yields CDR1 SGHAT and CDR2 FQDESV (reference sequence).

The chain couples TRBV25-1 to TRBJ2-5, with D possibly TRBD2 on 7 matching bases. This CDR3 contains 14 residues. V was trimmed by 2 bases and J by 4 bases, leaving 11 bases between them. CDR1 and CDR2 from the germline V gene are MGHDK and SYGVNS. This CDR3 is CASSEPAGAETQYF. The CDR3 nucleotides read TGTGCCAGCAGTGAACCGGCGGGGGCAGAGACCCAGTACTTC.

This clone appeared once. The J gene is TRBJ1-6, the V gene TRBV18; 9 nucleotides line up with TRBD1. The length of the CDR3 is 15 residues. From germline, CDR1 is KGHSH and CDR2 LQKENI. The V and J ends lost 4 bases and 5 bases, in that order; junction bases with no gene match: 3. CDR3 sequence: CASSQRTGDNSPLHF. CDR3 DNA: TGTGCCAGCTCACAGCGGACAGGGGATAATTCACCCCTCCACTTT.

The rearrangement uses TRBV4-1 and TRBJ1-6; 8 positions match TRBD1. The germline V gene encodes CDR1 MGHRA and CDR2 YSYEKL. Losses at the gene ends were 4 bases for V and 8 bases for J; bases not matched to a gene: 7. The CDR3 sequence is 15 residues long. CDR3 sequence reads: CASSLTQGVDSPLHF. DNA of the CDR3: TGCGCCAGCAGCCTCACACAGGGGGTAGATTCACCCCTCCACTTT.

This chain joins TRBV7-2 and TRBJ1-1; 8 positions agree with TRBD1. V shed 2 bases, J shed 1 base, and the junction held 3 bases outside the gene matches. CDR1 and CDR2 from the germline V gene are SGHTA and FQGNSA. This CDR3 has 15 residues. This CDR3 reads CASSLWTGQNTEAFF. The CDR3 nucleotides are TGTGCCAGCAGCTTATGGACAGGGCAGAACACTGAAGCTTTCTTT.

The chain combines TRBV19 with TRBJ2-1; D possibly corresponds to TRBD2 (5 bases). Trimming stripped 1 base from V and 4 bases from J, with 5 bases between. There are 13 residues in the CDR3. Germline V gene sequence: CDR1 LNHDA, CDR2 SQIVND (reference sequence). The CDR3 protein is CASSIGGYNEQFF. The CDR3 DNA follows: TGTGCCAGTAGTATAGGAGGGTACAATGAGCAGTTCTTC.

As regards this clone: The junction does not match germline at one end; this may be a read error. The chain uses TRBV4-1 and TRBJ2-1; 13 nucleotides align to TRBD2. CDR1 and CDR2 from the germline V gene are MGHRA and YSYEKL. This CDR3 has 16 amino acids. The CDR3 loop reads CASNGLAGDPYNEQFF. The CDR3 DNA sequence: TGTGCCAGCAATGGACTAGCGGGAGATCCATACAATGAGCAGTTCTTC.

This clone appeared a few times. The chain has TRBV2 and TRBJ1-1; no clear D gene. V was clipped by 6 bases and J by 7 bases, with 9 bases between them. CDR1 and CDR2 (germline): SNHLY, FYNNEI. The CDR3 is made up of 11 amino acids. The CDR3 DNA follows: TGTGCCAGCAGCCTGGGCCTTGAAGCTTTCTTT. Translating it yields CASSLGLEAFF.

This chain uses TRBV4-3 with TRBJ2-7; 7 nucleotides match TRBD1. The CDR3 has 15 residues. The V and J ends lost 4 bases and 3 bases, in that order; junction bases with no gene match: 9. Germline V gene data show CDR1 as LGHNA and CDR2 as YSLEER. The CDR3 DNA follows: TGCGCCAGCAGCCGAATCCGGGACAGCAACTACGAGCAGTACTTC. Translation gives CASSRIRDSNYEQYF.

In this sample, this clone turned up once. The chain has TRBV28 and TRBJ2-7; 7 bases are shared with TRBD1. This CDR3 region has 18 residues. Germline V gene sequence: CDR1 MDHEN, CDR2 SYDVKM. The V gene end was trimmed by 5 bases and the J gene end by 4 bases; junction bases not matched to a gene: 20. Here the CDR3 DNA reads TGTGCCAGCAGTCCCGTGGGACAGAAGGTTTTTCGCGGGTACGAGCAGTACTTC. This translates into CASSPVGQKVFRGYEQYF.

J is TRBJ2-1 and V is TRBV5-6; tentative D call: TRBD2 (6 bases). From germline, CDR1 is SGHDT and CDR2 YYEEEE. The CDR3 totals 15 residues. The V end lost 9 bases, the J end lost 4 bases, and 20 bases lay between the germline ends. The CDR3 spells CATKPSATEYNEQFF. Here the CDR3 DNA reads TGTGCCACCAAACCTAGCGCAACGGAGTACAATGAGCAGTTCTTC.

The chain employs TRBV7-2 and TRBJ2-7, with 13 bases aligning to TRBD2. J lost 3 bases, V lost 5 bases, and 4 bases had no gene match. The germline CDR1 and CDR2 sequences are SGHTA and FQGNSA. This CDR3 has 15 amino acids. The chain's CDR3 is CASSVGTSGIYEQYF. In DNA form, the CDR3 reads TGTGCCAGCAGCGTCGGGACTAGCGGGATCTACGAGCAGTACTTC.

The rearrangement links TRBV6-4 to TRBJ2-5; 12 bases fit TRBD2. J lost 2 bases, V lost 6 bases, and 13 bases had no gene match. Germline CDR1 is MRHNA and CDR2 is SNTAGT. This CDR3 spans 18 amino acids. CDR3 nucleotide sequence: TGTGCCAGCAGCTCTACTAGCGGGGGGCCCAAACGGCAAGAGACCCAGTACTTC. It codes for CASSSTSGGPKRQETQYF.

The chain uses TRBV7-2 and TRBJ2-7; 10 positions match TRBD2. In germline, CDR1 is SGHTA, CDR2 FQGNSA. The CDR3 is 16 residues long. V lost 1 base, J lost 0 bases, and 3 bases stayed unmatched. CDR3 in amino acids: CASSLVTSGDSYEQYF. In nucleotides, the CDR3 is TGTGCCAGCAGCTTAGTCACTAGCGGGGACTCCTACGAGCAGTACTTC.

The CDR3 is CASEAGMGSQPQHF. CDR3 coding DNA: TGTGCCAGTGAGGCCGGGATGGGCAGCCAGCCCCAGCATTTT. The chain joins TRBV2 to TRBJ1-5; D remains ambiguous. Trimming took off 9 bases at V and 7 bases at J, with 19 bases between the two ends. The germline gives CDR1 SNHLY, CDR2 FYNNEI. This CDR3 comprises 14 residues. Full variable domain (missing parts from reference TRBV2 and TRBJ1-5): EPEVTQTPSHQVTQMGQEVILRCVPISNHLYFYWYRQILGQKVEFLVSFYNNEISEKSEIFDDQFSVERPDGSNFTLKIRSTKLEDSAMYFCASEAGMGSQPQHFGDGTRLSIL.

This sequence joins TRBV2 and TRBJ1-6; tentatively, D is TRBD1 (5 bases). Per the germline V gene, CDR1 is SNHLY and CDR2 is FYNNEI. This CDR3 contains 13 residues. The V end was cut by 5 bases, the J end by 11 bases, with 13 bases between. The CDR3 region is CASSNQGPPPLHF. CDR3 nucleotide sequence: TGTGCCAGCAGTAACCAGGGTCCGCCACCCCTCCACTTT.

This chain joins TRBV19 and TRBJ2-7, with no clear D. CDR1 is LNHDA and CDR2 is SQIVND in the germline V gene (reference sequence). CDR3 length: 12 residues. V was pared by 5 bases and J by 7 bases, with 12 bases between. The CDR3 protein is CASSGLRLEQYF. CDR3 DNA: TGTGCCAGTAGTGGGCTGCGTTTGGAGCAGTACTTC.

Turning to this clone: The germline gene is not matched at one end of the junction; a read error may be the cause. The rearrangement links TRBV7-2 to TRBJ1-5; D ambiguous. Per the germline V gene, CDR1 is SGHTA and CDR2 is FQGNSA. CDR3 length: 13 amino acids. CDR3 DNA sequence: TGTGCCAGCAACTTAGGAGTGAACCAGCCCCAGCATTTT. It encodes CASNLGVNQPQHF. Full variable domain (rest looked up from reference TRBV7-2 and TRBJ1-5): GAGVSQSPSNKVTEKGKDVELRCDPISGHTALYWYRQSLGQGLEFLIYFQGNSAPDKSGLPSDRFSAERTGGSVSTLTIQRTQQEDSAVYLCASNLGVNQPQHFGDGTRLSIL.

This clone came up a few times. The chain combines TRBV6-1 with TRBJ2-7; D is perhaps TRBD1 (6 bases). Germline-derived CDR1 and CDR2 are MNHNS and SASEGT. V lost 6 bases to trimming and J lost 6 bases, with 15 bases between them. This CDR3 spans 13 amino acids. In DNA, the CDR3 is TGTGCCAGCAGACCCAAGAACAGGGTCGAGCAGTACTTC. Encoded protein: CASRPKNRVEQYF.

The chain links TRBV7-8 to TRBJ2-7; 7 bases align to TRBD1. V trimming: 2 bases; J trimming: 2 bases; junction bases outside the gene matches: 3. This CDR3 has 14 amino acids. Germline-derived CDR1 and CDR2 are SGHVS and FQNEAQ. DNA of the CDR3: TGTGCCAGCAGCTTAACCGGGACAGCCTACGAGCAGTACTTC. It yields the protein CASSLTGTAYEQYF.

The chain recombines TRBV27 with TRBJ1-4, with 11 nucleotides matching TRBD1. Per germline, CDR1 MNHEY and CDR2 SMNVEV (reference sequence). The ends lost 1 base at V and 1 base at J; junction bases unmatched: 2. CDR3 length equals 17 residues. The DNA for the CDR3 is TGTGCCAGCAGTTTATGGGGACAGGGGGTAACTAATGAAAAACTGTTTTTT. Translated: CASSLWGQGVTNEKLFF.

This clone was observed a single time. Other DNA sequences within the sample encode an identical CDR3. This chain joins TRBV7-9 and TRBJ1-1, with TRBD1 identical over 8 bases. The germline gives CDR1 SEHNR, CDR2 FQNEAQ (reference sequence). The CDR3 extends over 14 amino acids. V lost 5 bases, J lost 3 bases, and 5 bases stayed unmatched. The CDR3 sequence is CASSLTGGDTEAFF. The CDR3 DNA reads TGTGCCAGCAGCCTCACAGGGGGTGACACTGAAGCTTTCTTT.

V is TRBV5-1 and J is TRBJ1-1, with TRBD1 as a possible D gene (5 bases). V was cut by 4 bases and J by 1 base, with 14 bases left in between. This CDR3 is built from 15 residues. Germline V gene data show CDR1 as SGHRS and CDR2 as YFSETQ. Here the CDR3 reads CASSLIGQGNTEAFF. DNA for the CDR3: TGCGCCAGCAGCCTCATCGGGCAGGGGAACACTGAAGCTTTCTTT. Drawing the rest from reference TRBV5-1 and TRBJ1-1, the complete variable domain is KAGVTQTPRYLIKTRGQQVTLSCSPISGHRSVSWYQQTPGQGLQFLFEYFSETQRNKGNFPGRFSGRQFSNSRSEMNVSTLELGDSALYLCASSLIGQGNTEAFFGQGTRLTVV.

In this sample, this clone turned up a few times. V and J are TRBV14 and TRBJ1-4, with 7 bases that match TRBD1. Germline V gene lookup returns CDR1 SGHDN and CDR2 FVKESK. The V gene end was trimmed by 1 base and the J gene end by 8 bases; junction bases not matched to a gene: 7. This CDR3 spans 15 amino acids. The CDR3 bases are TGTGCCAGCAGCCAAGTCACAGGGGTGGTAGAAAAACTGTTTTTT. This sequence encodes CASSQVTGVVEKLFF.

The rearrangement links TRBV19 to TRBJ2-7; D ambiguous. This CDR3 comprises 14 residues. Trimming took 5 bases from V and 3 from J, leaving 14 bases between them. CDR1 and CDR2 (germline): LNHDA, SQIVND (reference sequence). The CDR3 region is CASSRQVRNYEQYF. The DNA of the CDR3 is TGTGCCAGTAGTCGTCAGGTCCGAAACTACGAGCAGTACTTC.

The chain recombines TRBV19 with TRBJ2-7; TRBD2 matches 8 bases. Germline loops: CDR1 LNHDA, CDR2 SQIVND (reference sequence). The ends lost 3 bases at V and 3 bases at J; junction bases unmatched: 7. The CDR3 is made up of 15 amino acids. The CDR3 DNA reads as TGTGCCAGTAGTATGTCGGGGGGGGCGGGCTACGAGCAGTACTTC. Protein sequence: CASSMSGGAGYEQYF.

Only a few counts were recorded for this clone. This CDR3 reads CACTGQATYEQYF. The DNA for the CDR3 is TGTGCCTGCACCGGACAGGCAACCTACGAGCAGTACTTC. The V call is TRBV2, the J call TRBJ2-7; 7 nucleotides align to TRBD1. Germline V gene lookup returns CDR1 SNHLY and CDR2 FYNNEI. V shed 11 bases and J 2 bases; nucleotides not matched to a gene: 9. This CDR3 has 13 amino acids.

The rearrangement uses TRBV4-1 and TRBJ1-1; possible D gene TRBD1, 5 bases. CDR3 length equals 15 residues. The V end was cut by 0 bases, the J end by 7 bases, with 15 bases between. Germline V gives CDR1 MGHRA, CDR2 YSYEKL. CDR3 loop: CASSQDGTGRIEAFF. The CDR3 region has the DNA TGCGCCAGCAGCCAAGATGGAACAGGAAGAATTGAAGCTTTCTTT.